This TCR beta chain was documented in a study of blood T cell repertoires in COVID-19. Profiled with immunoSEQ multiplex PCR; TCRdb holds only in-frame clones, not every one. The sample consists of some 230,000 clones, around 83% of them appearing once. Sequences were obtained from PBMCs or T cells enriched from blood (not recorded which). This TCR was sampled from a woman between 40 and 50 years old with acute COVID-19.

CDR3 in amino acids: CATSPSGDSGNTIYF. The CDR3 region has the DNA TGTGCCACCAGCCCCTCAGGGGACTCTGGAAACACCATATATTTT. V is TRBV15 and J is TRBJ1-3; D perhaps matches TRBD1 (6 bases). The CDR3 sequence is 15 residues long. V was clipped by 5 bases and J by 0 bases, with 11 bases between them. Germline V gene lookup returns CDR1 LNHNV and CDR2 YYDKDF (reference sequence).